This T cell receptor beta chain comes out of a study of T cells in Graves' hyperthyroidism and ophthalmopathy. Germline V gene sequence: CDR1 SQVTM, CDR2 ANQGSEA. V lost 1 base and J 11 bases, leaving 15 bases between the germline ends. The CDR3 extends over 13 amino acids. The investigators amplified TCR beta CDR3 regions from RNA transcripts. First-round RT-PCR of the TCR CDR3 relied on the HTBI primer set. TCRdb passed the multiplex PCR reads through MiXCR, listing each CDR3 protein once. The sample includes about 740,000 distinct CDR3 sequences, 14% of them seen just once. This clonotype was seen more than once but under ten times. Used for diagnoses were clinical symptoms, serum thyroxine and TRAb, thyroid ultrasound and orbital computed tomography.

Sequencing used blood. V gene TRBV29-1 combines with J gene TRBJ2-1, with a tentative D call TRBD2 (6 bases). This sequence was found in a woman aged 18-29 years with Graves' hyperthyroidism. CDR3 bases: TGCAGCGTTGAAGTACTAGCTTGGGATCAGCAGTTCTTC. It encodes CSVEVLAWDQQFF.